One T cell receptor beta chain is described in this entry. Its antigen is currently unknown. The data derive from a study of cytomegalovirus exposure and HLA in healthy donors. Whole-study findings and limits: In a later analysis, approximately 15,000 TCR beta sequences were associated with HLA alleles at 0.05 false discovery rate. In vitro checks showed that three CMV-associated chains really do target CMV antigens. Among the most significant clusters, several appeared linked to common viral pathogens in a later analysis. A later analysis linked a missense DCLRE1C variant to TCR beta V- and J-gene trimming.

The PCR contained 60 Vbeta and 13 Jbeta primers. Sequenced by immunoSEQ multiplex PCR; TCRdb stores in-frame clones only, minus some. The sample holds 110,000 to 150,000 clones, about 64% seen once. This CDR3 spans 14 amino acids. Germline V gene sequence: CDR1 SGHRS, CDR2 YFSETQ. The chain has TRBV5-1 and TRBJ2-5, with a possible D match to TRBD1 (6 bases). Near its end, the DNA agrees better with TRBJ2-7, so the J call may be wrong. This receptor was taken from a man aged 55 to 69 in good health and CMV-seronegative. The material sequenced was PBMCs. CDR3 nucleotide sequence: TGCGCCAGCAGCTTGGACCCGGACAGCTACGAGCAGTACTTC. Residues: CASSLDPDSYEQYF.